This T cell receptor beta chain was captured by sequencing in a study of T cells in Graves' hyperthyroidism and ophthalmopathy. Across the whole study: Peripheral blood was secured at the point of initial diagnosis, before any treatment.

Amplification targeted TCR beta CDR3 regions from RNA transcripts. First-round RT-PCR of the TCR CDR3 relied on the HTBI primer set. MiXCR was run by TCRdb on the multiplex PCR reads, yielding one entry per CDR3 protein. The sample shows around 690,000 distinct CDR3 sequences, around 15% of them seen only once. Study findings and constraints: Stable hyperthyroidism was told apart from ophthalmopathy by a model built on 13 V-J features. Most clonotypes expanded in the thyroid (above 0.001) were also present in blood.

The CDR3 runs to 14 residues. Germline loops: CDR1 LGHDT, CDR2 YNNKEL (reference sequence). The V end lost 0 bases, the J end lost 4 bases, and 9 bases lay between the germline ends. About this clonotype: Antigen specificity is unknown.

Patients were aged 18 to 65, had disease duration under 2 months, and had newly diagnosed hyperthyroidism. The chain links TRBV3-1 to TRBJ2-5; TRBD2 might be the D (6 bases). The origin of this receptor is a man in his fifties or sixties with Graves' hyperthyroidism. The sample taken for sequencing was blood. The CDR3 sequence: CASSQETRGETQYF. DNA for the CDR3: TGTGCCAGCAGCCAAGAGACTAGAGGAGAGACCCAGTACTTC.